Described below is a single T cell receptor (beta chain) sequence and its context. Its antigen is not yet known. No quality values exist for individual bases; no much larger clone is one base distant. Whole blood was collected in K2EDTA tubes by collaborating institutions according to the institutions' own protocols. For TCRbeta analysis, collaborator samples were shipped as frozen whole blood, as isolated PBMCs, or as DNA extracted from either sample type. This sample is drawn from a study of blood T cell repertoires in COVID-19 (dated by TCRdb to 2018 to 2020). For the wider study: Collaborator samples came from the United States, Italy and Spain and covered acute and convalescent phases of COVID-19. The material from the prospective study consisted of cDNA or gDNA derived from T cells, B-cell-depleted T cells, or PBMCs. Subjects who had been exposed to COVID-19, were actively infected with it, or had recovered from it provided the deeply sampled blood TCRbeta repertoires that made up the dataset. A freely available public database, intended as a resource for researchers studying the immune response to SARS-CoV-2, is where the repertoires were released. Samples came from the ongoing ImmuneRACE study (first 160 participants) plus 1,254 subjects from 6 global collaborators. The sample metadata nearly always contained a de-identified subject ID, COVID-19 status, age in years and sex. Where available, HLA class I and class II types were taken from metadata supplied by the sample provider and were not determined by assay-based typing.

TCRbeta CDR3 regions were amplified from genomic DNA by means of the immunoSEQ Assay, a bias-controlled multiplex PCR. Processing in the source paper ran as follows. Nucleated cell counts per sample were estimated from amplification of reference gene primers within the assay. Sequence reads were collapsed and filtered to measure the absolute abundance of every unique TCRbeta CDR3 rearrangement. For each sample, productive Simpson clonality was calculated as the square root of Simpson's diversity index over productive rearrangements. Sourced from immuneACCESS, this table was stored by TCRdb with only in-frame sequences that have V and J called. A share of the clones is absent; for the studies checked, an unresolved V gene accounts for under half, and the remainder has no known explanation. The V and J calls and clone size were taken over from that table, and D and trimming were inferred from the DNA. This sample is represented by some 70,000 clones; about 70% of them were singletons. The ten largest clonotypes hold approximately 24% of the sample.

Overall results and qualifications from the work: The quantity of clinical and demographic metadata differed by source and by participant and was supplied without curation.

The sequence came from a man between 60 and 75 years old with acute or convalescent COVID-19. The sample taken for sequencing was peripheral blood.

The base sequence is TGTGCCAGCAGCTCTCAGGGGTACAATGAGCAGTTCTTC. This gives the protein CASSSQGYNEQFF. The chain is encoded by TRBV7-9 joined to TRBJ2-1; the best D guess is TRBD1, with 6 bases matching. The CDR3 holds 13 amino acids from the cysteine to the phenylalanine. Only the CDR3 DNA stays, 39 bases, in frame from base 1. V sheds 4 bases and J sheds 4 bases, leaving 8 bases between their ends. The germline V gene (reference sequence) yields SEHNR for CDR1 and FQNEAQ for CDR2.